These 21 T cell receptor beta chains were all obtained from the same sample, sequenced in a study of T cells in Graves' hyperthyroidism and ophthalmopathy. The source material, RNA transcripts, was used to amplify TCR beta CDR3 regions. The HTBI primer set was used in a first-round RT-PCR of the TCR CDR3. MiXCR, applied by TCRdb to the multiplex PCR reads, yields one record per CDR3 protein. The sample contains 500,000 or so distinct CDR3 sequences, about a sixth of which appear only once. The sample comprised blood. The receptor source for this set is a woman aged 18-29 years with Graves' ophthalmopathy.

The chain links TRBV9 to TRBJ1-2, with D unresolved. Germline assignment: CDR1 SGDLS and CDR2 YYNGEE. The ends were cut back, 0 bases at V and 2 bases at J, with 11 bases in the middle. This CDR3 comprises 15 residues. The CDR3 loop is CASSVAPGGNYGYTF. CDR3 DNA sequence: TGTGCCAGCAGCGTAGCCCCAGGTGGGAACTATGGCTACACCTTC.

Remarks on this clonotype: Possible read error: a much larger clone is one base away. The chain uses TRBV4-1 and TRBJ2-7; 9 bases align to TRBD2. Germline V gives CDR1 MGHRA, CDR2 YSYEKL. The length of the CDR3 is 15 residues. The CDR3 here is CASSPLAGVSYEKYF. As DNA, the CDR3 is TGCGCCAGCAGCCCCTTAGCGGGGGTCTCCTACGAGAAGTACTTC.

This clonotype was recorded at least ten times. J is TRBJ1-2 and V is TRBV18; D is undetermined. The CDR3 is 18 amino acids. Germline V CDR1 and CDR2: KGHSH, LQKENI. V lost 3 bases, J lost 3 bases, and 23 bases lay in between. The CDR3 region is CASSPSLSSGPSDYGYTF. The CDR3 DNA sequence: TGTGCCAGCTCACCTTCCCTCTCGAGCGGGCCTAGTGACTATGGCTACACCTTC.

This clonotype was seen more than once but under ten times. The junction differs from germline at one of its ends, possibly a read error. The chain joins TRBV13 to TRBJ2-2; no firm D call. This CDR3 comprises 16 residues. Germline V gives CDR1 PRHDT, CDR2 FYEKMQ (reference sequence). This chain's CDR3 is CASSLGWRRGTGELFF. The DNA for the CDR3 is TGTGCCAGCAGCCTAGGCTGGCGGCGAGGCACCGGGGAGCTGTTTTTT. The whole variable domain, remainder taken from reference TRBV13 and TRBJ2-2, is AAGVIQSPRHLIKEKRETATLKCYPIPRHDTVYWYQQGPGQDPQFLISFYEKMQSDKGSIPDRFSAQQFSDYHSELNMSSLELGDSALYFCASSLGWRRGTGELFFGEGSRLTVL.

This clonotype showed up many times. The gene calls are TRBV28 and TRBJ1-1, with a weak D call TRBD1 (5 bases). The CDR3 sequence is 15 residues long. The V end lost 6 bases, the J end lost 4 bases, and 18 bases lay between the germline ends. Germline CDR1 MDHEN, CDR2 SYDVKM. The CDR3: CASRKIEGEFTEAFF. The CDR3 coding sequence is TGTGCCAGCAGGAAGATTGAAGGGGAGTTCACTGAAGCTTTCTTT.

In this sample, this clonotype turned up a few times. The chain is built from TRBV7-3 and TRBJ2-1, with 9 bases identical to TRBD2. CDR1 is SGHTA, CDR2 FQGTGA, per germline. The length of the CDR3 is 14 residues. V was clipped by 5 bases and J by 7 bases; unmatched bases: 6. CDR3 bases: TGTGCCAGCAGCGCGGCGGGAGGGCCGAATGAGCAGTTCTTC. Amino acids: CASSAAGGPNEQFF. Together with reference TRBV7-3 and TRBJ2-1, the CDR3 gives the full variable domain: GAGVSQTPSNKVTEKGKYVELRCDPISGHTALYWYRQSLGQGPEFLIYFQGTGAADDSGLPNDRFFAVRPEGSVSTLKIQRTERGDSAVYLCASSAAGGPNEQFFGPGTRLTVL.

This clonotype was counted many times. The chain has TRBV28 and TRBJ1-4; D uncertain. The V and J ends lost 2 bases and 3 bases respectively, with 13 bases between them. This CDR3 has 16 residues. The germline V gene has CDR1 MDHEN and CDR2 SYDVKM. The CDR3 DNA follows: TGTGCCAGCAGTTTAGATGTGGGTTGCGCTAATGAAAAACTGTTTTTT. This codes for CASSLDVGCANEKLFF.

This clonotype has a handful of counts. The rearrangement uses TRBV29-1 and TRBJ2-7, with 7 bases matching TRBD2. CDR1 is SQVTM and CDR2 is ANQGSEA in the germline V gene. V was clipped by 7 bases and J by 4 bases; unmatched bases: 4. The CDR3 covers 11 residues. This CDR3 is CSAGEGYEQYF. The CDR3 DNA reads TGCAGCGCCGGGGAGGGGTACGAGCAGTACTTC.

J is TRBJ2-2 and V is TRBV24-1; TRBD2 matches at 7 bases. Germline V gene lookup returns CDR1 KGHDR and CDR2 SFDVKD. The J segment lost 6 bases and the V segment lost 6 bases, leaving 6 bases of the junction unmatched. The CDR3 sequence is 14 residues long. CDR3 nucleotide sequence: TGTGCCACCAGTCATCTAGCGGCGCCCGGGGAGCTGTTTTTT. Translated: CATSHLAAPGELFF.

This clonotype was counted at least ten times. This chain joins TRBV30 and TRBJ1-2; tentatively, D is TRBD1 (6 bases). Germline V gives CDR1 GTSNPN, CDR2 SVGIG (reference sequence). The ends were cut back, 5 bases at V and 7 bases at J, with 17 bases in the middle. The CDR3 has 13 residues. This CDR3 reads CAWSPGVEAGYTF. CDR3 coding DNA: TGTGCCTGGTCGCCAGGGGTCGAGGCTGGCTACACCTTC.

The table lists this clonotype with a few counts. This chain connects TRBV6-2 or TRBV6-3 to TRBJ1-5; D unresolved. With 4 bases removed from V and 3 bases from J, the gap between germline ends came to 7 bases. The CDR3 is 13 amino acids. CDR1 is MNHEY and CDR2 is SVGEGT in the germline V gene. Written as DNA, the CDR3 is TGTGCCAGCAGTTTGGCGGACAATCAGCCCCAGCATTTT. It translates to CASSLADNQPQHF.

The genes are TRBV28 and TRBJ1-2; D gene ambiguous. The V and J ends lost 4 bases and 2 bases respectively, with 8 bases between them. The CDR3 length is 13 residues. CDR1 MDHEN and CDR2 SYDVKM come from the germline V gene. The CDR3 spells CASSSRLNYGYTF. DNA of the CDR3: TGTGCCAGCAGTTCGAGACTGAACTATGGCTACACCTTC.

This clonotype was found many times. The chain couples TRBV7-2 to TRBJ2-2, with 10 bases that match TRBD1. The CDR3 extends over 15 amino acids. Germline CDR1 SGHTA, CDR2 FQGNSA. V dropped 3 bases and J dropped 4; count of bases not matched to a gene: 2. The CDR3 DNA reads TGTGCCAGCAGCTTCAGACAGGGGGCCACCGGGGAGCTGTTTTTT. As protein: CASSFRQGATGELFF.

There are a few counts of this clonotype. V is TRBV20-1 and J is TRBJ1-6, with TRBD1 matching over 8 bases. V was clipped by 4 bases and J by 9 bases; unmatched bases: 5. The CDR3 contains 13 residues. Germline-derived CDR1 and CDR2 are DFQATT and SNEGSKA (reference sequence). CDR3 loop: CSAIYRGSSPLHF. In DNA, the CDR3 is TGCAGTGCTATCTACAGGGGGAGTTCACCCCTCCACTTT.

In the case of this clonotype: A much more abundant neighbour one base away suggests this may be a read error. V is TRBV6-5 and J is TRBJ2-7; D is uncertain. Germline CDR1 is MNHEY and CDR2 is SVGAGI. The CDR3 is 15 amino acids. V lost 2 bases to trimming and J lost 2 bases, with 13 bases between them. The DNA for the CDR3 is TGTGCCAGCAGTTACCAGGTTGCTGCGACCTACGAGCAGTACTTC. It specifies CASSYQVAATYEQYF.

For this clonotype: This sequence may be a read error, since a much larger clone differs from it by one base. The gene calls are TRBV12-3 or TRBV12-4 and TRBJ1-2; tentative D call: TRBD1 (6 bases). The CDR3 is 15 residues long. The CDR3 DNA sequence: TGTGTCAGCAGTTTAACGGCAGGGGTCAACTATGGCTACACCTTC. Translating it yields CVSSLTAGVNYGYTF.

V usage is TRBV7-2 and J usage is TRBJ2-1; TRBD1 agrees at 9 bases. There are 16 residues in the CDR3. With 3 bases clipped from V and 1 base from J, the junction kept 4 bases outside the gene matches. Germline V lookup: CDR1 SGHTA, CDR2 FQGNSA. In DNA form, the CDR3 reads TGTGCCAGCAGCTTCCCCGGGACAGGGTCCTACAATGAGCAGTTCTTC. Encoded protein: CASSFPGTGSYNEQFF.

The chain combines TRBV19 with TRBJ1-6; 9 bases line up with TRBD1. Per the germline V gene, CDR1 is LNHDA and CDR2 is SQIVND (reference sequence). The V gene end was trimmed by 7 bases and the J gene end by 8 bases; junction bases not matched to a gene: 6. The CDR3 is made up of 14 amino acids. This CDR3 reads CASKQGAGDSPLHF. The CDR3 DNA sequence: TGTGCCAGTAAACAGGGGGCAGGGGATTCACCCCTCCACTTT.

At least ten counts were recorded for this clonotype. DNA for the CDR3: TGTGCCAGCAGCTTAGATCTAGCGGGGGGCTATGAGCAGTTCTTC. It translates to CASSLDLAGGYEQFF. The gene calls are TRBV7-6 and TRBJ2-1; 11 bases match TRBD2. The J segment lost 8 bases and the V segment lost 1 base, leaving 4 bases of the junction unmatched. This CDR3 has 15 amino acids. The germline V gene has CDR1 SGHVS and CDR2 FNYEAQ.

A word on this clonotype: This may be a read error, as it is one base from a much larger clone. The chain has TRBV6-9 and TRBJ2-7, with no clear D. CDR1 and CDR2 from the germline V gene are MNHGY and SVAAGI. CDR3 length: 15 residues. The CDR3 DNA sequence: TGTGCCAGCAGTTACGGGCCATCCCAAGCCTACGAGCAGCACTTC. It codes for CASSYGPSQAYEQHF.

The chain is built from TRBV20-1 and TRBJ2-1; D perhaps matches TRBD2 (5 bases). Per the germline V gene, CDR1 is DFQATT and CDR2 is SNEGSKA (reference sequence). The CDR3 contains 16 residues. Trimming removed 2 bases from V and 4 bases from J, with 18 bases in between. The CDR3 loop is CSARPLREREYNEQFF. The CDR3 region has the DNA TGCAGTGCTAGACCCCTGAGGGAGAGGGAATACAATGAGCAGTTCTTC.